One sample yielded the 10 T cell receptor beta chains listed below, sequenced in a study of shared clonotypes between healthy human individuals. Measured with immunoSEQ multiplex PCR; TCRdb has only the in-frame clones, and not every one. The sample includes approximately 2.5 million clones, 85% to 95% of them seen just once. The sequencing input was naive CD4+ T cells sorted from blood. Subset in this sample: CD45RA+ positively selected. The source is a young man in good health.

The chain joins TRBV7-6 to TRBJ1-1, with D unclear. Per the germline V gene, CDR1 is SGHVS and CDR2 is FNYEAQ. The CDR3 extends over 12 amino acids. Between the trimmed V and J ends, which lost 1 base and 8 bases, there was a span of 8 bases. The CDR3 sequence is CASSLDGPEAFF. The CDR3 DNA reads as TGTGCCAGCAGCTTAGACGGCCCCGAAGCTTTCTTT.

The J gene is TRBJ1-2, the V gene TRBV18; 7 nucleotides agree with TRBD1. This CDR3 is built from 16 residues. Germline values: CDR1 KGHSH, CDR2 LQKENI. V gave up 3 bases and J gave up 4 bases; unmatched junction bases: 11. The CDR3 loop reads CASSPVLGQSTYGYTF. The CDR3 nucleotides are TGTGCCAGCTCACCGGTCTTGGGACAGTCCACCTATGGCTACACCTTC.

V usage is TRBV30 and J usage is TRBJ1-2, with 9 bases identical to TRBD1. The V and J ends lost 2 bases and 5 bases, in that order; junction bases with no gene match: 6. The CDR3 is made up of 14 amino acids. Germline lookup yields CDR1 GTSNPN and CDR2 SVGIG (reference sequence). The CDR3 spells CAWSSQGAAYGYTF. In DNA, the CDR3 is TGTGCCTGGAGTTCACAGGGGGCTGCGTATGGCTACACCTTC.

The V call is TRBV7-2, the J call TRBJ1-5; 10 nucleotides align to TRBD1. The CDR3 covers 15 residues. V shed 5 bases, J shed 5 bases, and the junction held 6 bases outside the gene matches. From germline, CDR1 is SGHTA and CDR2 FQGNSA. Here the CDR3 DNA reads TGTGCCAGCAGCACGGGACAGGGGATCGATCAGCCCCAGCATTTT. This codes for CASSTGQGIDQPQHF.

Here the CDR3 reads CAISPGGQNEQYF. CDR3 in DNA: TGTGCTATATCCCCGGGGGGGCAAAACGAGCAGTACTTC. The chain joins TRBV6-5 to TRBJ2-7, with 8 positions matching TRBD2. The V gene's germline CDR1 is MNHEY and CDR2 SVGAGI. The CDR3 sequence is 13 residues long.

CDR3 DNA: TGTGCCAGCAGCTTAAGCGTGGGATTCTCTGGAAACACCATATATTTT. As protein: CASSLSVGFSGNTIYF. V usage is TRBV7-2 and J usage is TRBJ1-3; D gene ambiguous. The ends were cut back, 2 bases at V and 0 bases at J, with 11 bases in the middle. The CDR3 contains 16 residues. CDR1 is SGHTA and CDR2 is FQGNSA in the germline V gene.

V gene TRBV9 combines with J gene TRBJ2-7; the D is unclear. Trimming removed 3 bases at V and 0 bases at J, with 16 bases between. CDR1 SGDLS and CDR2 YYNGEE come from the germline V gene. CDR3 length: 16 amino acids. CDR3 coding DNA: TGTGCCAGCAGCGCACAGCACGATAGCAACTCCTACGAGCAGTACTTC. The encoded protein is CASSAQHDSNSYEQYF.

This chain connects TRBV10-2 to TRBJ2-1, with D hard to call. CDR1 and CDR2 from the germline V gene are WSHSY and SAAADI. V was clipped by 9 bases and J by 4 bases, with 10 bases between them. The CDR3 is 12 amino acids. The CDR3 nucleotides read TGCGCCAGTAGCTGGAGATACAATGAGCAGTTCTTC. Its protein product is CASSWRYNEQFF.

The chain combines TRBV19 with TRBJ1-1; D is ambiguous. This CDR3 has 15 amino acids. From germline, CDR1 is LNHDA and CDR2 SQIVND (reference sequence). V was clipped by 4 bases and J by 0 bases, with 12 bases between them. The CDR3 protein is CASSNVVRLNTEAFF. CDR3 DNA sequence: TGTGCCAGTAGTAATGTGGTTAGGCTGAACACTGAAGCTTTCTTT.

This rearrangement joins TRBV5-6 to TRBJ2-7; D is uncertain. Trimming cost V 1 base and J 2 bases, with 13 bases left between them. This CDR3 spans 15 amino acids. Looked up from germline, CDR1 is SGHDT and CDR2 is YYEEEE. DNA of the CDR3: TGTGCCAGCAGCTTGACAGAAGGCCTACCCTACGAGCAGTACTTC. Translation gives CASSLTEGLPYEQYF.